These T cell receptor beta chains were read from a single sample in a study of cytomegalovirus exposure and HLA in healthy donors. TCRdb keeps only in-frame clones here, not all; method: immunoSEQ multiplex PCR. The sample includes about 39,000 clones. Sequencing used PBMCs. All receptors derive from a male donor in good health and CMV-seronegative. Both conserved end residues are part of each CDR3. The D gene is left open where the match is weak. Only some rows state a clone size, as once, few, many or a class for expanded clones.

d_call	v_call	j_call	clone_size	cdr3_nt	cdr3_aa
TRBD1	TRBV9	TRBJ1-2	-	TGTGCCAGCAGCGATGGGACAGGGACAGACCCCTATGGCTACACCTTC	CASSDGTGTDPYGYTF
TRBD1	TRBV11-2	TRBJ1-3	-	TGTGCCATTCCTGGGACAGCTGGAAACACCATATATTTT	CAIPGTAGNTIYF
-	TRBV7-8	TRBJ2-1	-	TGTGCCAGCACCATAATTTTGGACAGCGAGCAGTTCTTC	CASTIILDSEQFF
-	TRBV5-6	TRBJ2-7	-	TGTGCCAGCAGCTTGAAGACTTTCGAGCAGTACTTC	CASSLKTFEQYF
-	TRBV19	TRBJ2-7	-	TGTGCCAGTAGTCACGGACTTCAAACTTTCTACGAGCAGTACTTC	CASSHGLQTFYEQYF
TRBD2	TRBV7-3	TRBJ2-1	-	TGTGCCAGCAGCTTGACTAGCGGGGGGGCTGGGAATGAGCAGTTCTTC	CASSLTSGGAGNEQFF
TRBD1	TRBV25-1	TRBJ1-4	-	TGTGCCAGCAGTGACAGGGGGCGACTGGCTGAAAAACTGTTTTTT	CASSDRGRLAEKLFF
-	TRBV7-3	TRBJ2-5	medium-sized	TGTGCCAGCAGCTTAGTGGAGGGGTGGACCCAGTACTTC	CASSLVEGWTQYF
TRBD1	TRBV7-3	TRBJ2-5	-	TGTGCCAGCAGCCCGACAGGGGGAGGAGAGACCCAGTACTTC	CASSPTGGGETQYF
-	TRBV19	TRBJ1-3	-	TGTGCCAGTAGTATTCTCGAGAGCTCTGGAAACACCATATATTTT	CASSILESSGNTIYF
TRBD1	TRBV4-1	TRBJ2-1	-	TGCGCCAGCAGCCTTAAAGGGACAGTCTACAATGAGCAGTTCTTC	CASSLKGTVYNEQFF
TRBD2	TRBV5-1	TRBJ2-1	-	TGCGCCAGCAGCGGCCCGGGACTAGCGGGGGGGCGTTACAATGAGCAGTTCTTC	CASSGPGLAGGRYNEQFF
-	TRBV19	TRBJ1-2	-	TGTGCCAGTAGTACCAGGGTGATGGGCTACACCTTC	CASSTRVMGYTF
TRBD2	TRBV29-1	TRBJ2-1	-	TGCAGCGTCGTCCCCCAGCGGGGGGTCTACAATGAGCAGTTCTTC	CSVVPQRGVYNEQFF
-	TRBV5-6	TRBJ1-5	-	TGTGCCAGCAGCTTGGGCAGCGCCCGGGGGCCCCAGCATTTT	CASSLGSARGPQHF
-	TRBV28	TRBJ1-4	-	TGTGCCAGCAGGCGCCCCCCTCCAACTAATGAAAAACTGTTTTTT	CASRRPPPTNEKLFF
-	TRBV9	TRBJ2-7	-	TGTGCCAGCAGTGAAAGAACAGGGGTGCGGGGGGAGGACGAGCAGTACTTC	CASSERTGVRGEDEQYF
-	TRBV7-3	TRBJ2-1	-	TGTGCCAGCAGCCCAAATGGGGCAGGTGAGCAGTTCTTC	CASSPNGAGEQFF
TRBD1	TRBV5-4	TRBJ1-2	-	TGTGCCAGCTCCACCCCCCGGGACAGGGCCTATGGCTACACCTTC	CASSTPRDRAYGYTF
TRBD2	TRBV30	TRBJ2-1	-	TGTGCCTGGAGCGCTCTACCGGGGGGCTCCTACAATGAGCAGTTCTTC	CAWSALPGGSYNEQFF
TRBD1	TRBV30	TRBJ2-2	-	TGTGCCTGGAGTGTACGGGACAGAAACACCGGGGAGCTGTTTTTT	CAWSVRDRNTGELFF
-	TRBV5-5	TRBJ1-1	-	TGTGCCAGCAGTGCGACAGGCTCTGAAGCTTTCTTT	CASSATGSEAFF
TRBD2	TRBV5-4	TRBJ2-5	-	TGTGCCAGCAGCGATCAGCGGGGAGGGGAGACCCAGTACTTC	CASSDQRGGETQYF
-	TRBV13	TRBJ2-2	-	TGTGCCAGCAGAGAGGCTCCACCTCTCACCGGGGAGCTGTTTTTT	CASREAPPLTGELFF
TRBD1	TRBV7-9	TRBJ1-5	-	TGTGCCAGCAGCTTTCAGGGGGTAGGTCAGCCCCAGCATTTT	CASSFQGVGQPQHF
TRBD2	TRBV6-5	TRBJ2-1	-	TGTGCCAGCAGTTACTCCCTAGCGGGGGGGCTCAATGAGCAGTTCTTC	CASSYSLAGGLNEQFF
-	TRBV27	TRBJ2-5	-	TGTGCCAGCAGTGGTCTAACCTTCAGGGGATCCCTCTTCCAAGAGACCCAGTACTTC	CASSGLTFRGSLFQETQYF
-	TRBV6-1	TRBJ1-3	-	TGTGCCAGCAGAAAGGACAGCTCTGGAAACACCATATATTTT	CASRKDSSGNTIYF
TRBD2	TRBV7-9	TRBJ2-2	-	TGTGCCAGCAGCTTGGCGGGGGGGGCCTCCGGGGAGCTGTTTTTT	CASSLAGGASGELFF
-	TRBV6-1	TRBJ1-3	-	TGTGCCAGCAGTGAAAATCCGGGTGCGGGAGGAAACACCATATATTTT	CASSENPGAGGNTIYF
-	TRBV6-5	TRBJ2-7	-	TGTGCCAGCAGTTACTTTTCTTACTACGAGCAGTACTTC	CASSYFSYYEQYF
-	TRBV30	TRBJ2-7	-	TGTGCCTGGGGATGGAGTAGCGCCTACGAGCAGTACTTC	CAWGWSSAYEQYF
TRBD1	TRBV9	TRBJ2-7	-	TGTGCCAGCAGCCCCCAAATGGGACAGGGCACCTACGAGCAGTACTTC	CASSPQMGQGTYEQYF
-	TRBV28	TRBJ1-1	-	TGTGCCAGCAGAGAGCTGGGGGGGATGAACACTGAAGCTTTCTTT	CASRELGGMNTEAFF